This T cell receptor (beta chain) was profiled in a study of response to subunit inactivated influenza vaccine. Overall study results and limits: Authors suggested each seasonal influenza vaccination recruits few new T cells.

This CDR3 has 12 residues. V dropped 5 bases and J dropped 13 bases, with 14 bases sitting between them. Germline V gene lookup returns CDR1 MDHEN and CDR2 SYDVKM. TCRdb processed the RT-PCR reads anew with MiXCR; each CDR3 protein has one entry. The sample records 450,000 to 550,000 distinct CDR3 sequences, over 25% being singletons. As concerns this clonotype: Its specificity is not known.

The TCR comes from a man between 45 and 60 years old who received an inactivated influenza vaccine. The sequencing used CD4+ T cells sorted from PBMCs, collected 4 to 6 days after vaccination. The rearrangement links TRBV28 to TRBJ1-4; maybe TRBD1 (5 bases). This CDR3 is CASSVRDRRLFF. The CDR3 nucleotides are TGTGCCAGCAGTGTCCGGGACCGACGACTGTTTTTT.